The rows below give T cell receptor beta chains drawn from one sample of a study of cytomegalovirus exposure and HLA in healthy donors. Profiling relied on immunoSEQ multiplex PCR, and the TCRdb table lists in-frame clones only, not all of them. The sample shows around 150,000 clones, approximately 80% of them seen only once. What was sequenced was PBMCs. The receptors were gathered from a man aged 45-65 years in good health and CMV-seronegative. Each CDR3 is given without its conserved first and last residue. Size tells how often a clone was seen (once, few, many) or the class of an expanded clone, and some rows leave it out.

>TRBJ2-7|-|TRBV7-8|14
ASSLTTGQGRLAQY
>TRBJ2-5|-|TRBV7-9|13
ASSLGTGGAETQY
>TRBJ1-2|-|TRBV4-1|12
ASSPMDSNYGYT
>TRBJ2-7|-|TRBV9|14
ASSPHTGLAGDEQY
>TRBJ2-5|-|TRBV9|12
ASSFRDRAEPQY
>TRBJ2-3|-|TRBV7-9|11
ASRETGSDTQY
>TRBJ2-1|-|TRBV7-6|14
ASSPGTSGRGNEQF
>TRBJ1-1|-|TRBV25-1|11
ASNGQGITEAF
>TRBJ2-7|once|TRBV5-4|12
ASSPGTGAYEQY
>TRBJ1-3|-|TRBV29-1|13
SVEKGGDLGNTIY
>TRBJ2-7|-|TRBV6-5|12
ASSPGQGKYEQY
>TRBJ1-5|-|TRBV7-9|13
ASSVGQGQGQPQH
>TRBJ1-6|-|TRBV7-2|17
ASSTRTGGPYSANSPLH
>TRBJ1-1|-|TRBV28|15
ASSSRTGGLFITEAF
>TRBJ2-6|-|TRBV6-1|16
ASSASRQGLSGANVLT
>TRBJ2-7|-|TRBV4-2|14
ASSQDSGTGRDEQY
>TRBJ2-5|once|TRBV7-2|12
ASSLRANGETQY
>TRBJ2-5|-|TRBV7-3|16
ASSLNPPGRGFQETQY
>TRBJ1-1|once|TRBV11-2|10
ASSYRGTEAF
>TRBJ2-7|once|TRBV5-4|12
ASSLTSGSYEQY
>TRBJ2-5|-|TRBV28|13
ASSFVAGEGETQY
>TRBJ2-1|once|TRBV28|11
AGGTSGPDEQF
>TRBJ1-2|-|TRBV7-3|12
ASSLGGTGVGYT
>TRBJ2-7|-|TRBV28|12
ASRAGTGGDEQY
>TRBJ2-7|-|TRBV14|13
ASSLRTGFPYEQY
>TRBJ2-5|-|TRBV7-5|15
ARSQDRCDRGTETQY
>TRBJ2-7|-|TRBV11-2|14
ASSAKPPSGRAVPN
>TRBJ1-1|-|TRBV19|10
ATQGRGTEAF